This is a list of T cell receptor beta chains from one sample in a study of OX40 agonist ivuxolimab in advanced cancers. Generated by immunoSEQ multiplex PCR, the TCRdb table keeps only in-frame clones and is missing some. Of 85,000 to 100,000 clones listed, 80% to 90% were seen once; the top ten hold around 0.85%. The sequences come from CD4+ or CD8+ T cells sorted from blood, collected in a trial of the OX40 agonist ivuxolimab. The receptors shown here come from an adult with an advanced solid tumor such as melanoma, head and neck, liver or kidney cancer. Both conserved end residues are part of each CDR3. The order of the fields is V gene, clone size, D gene, CDR3 length, J gene, CDR3 protein, CDR3 DNA. D genes are given only for firm matches. A row's size may be missing; if present it is once, few, many or a size class.

>TRBV20-1|.|.|11|TRBJ2-5
CSAVLGGTQYF
TGCAGTGCAGTACTAGGGGGGACCCAGTACTTC
>TRBV4-1|.|.|16|TRBJ2-3
CASSQPGLRVGDTQYF
TGCGCCAGCAGCCAGCCCGGACTAAGGGTAGGGGATACGCAGTATTTT
>TRBV7-2|.|.|15|TRBJ1-5
CASSLQGVSNQPQHF
TGTGCCAGCAGCTTACAGGGTGTGAGCAATCAGCCCCAGCATTTT
>TRBV9|.|.|14|TRBJ1-1
CASSMGRDGTEAFF
TGTGCCAGCAGCATGGGACGAGATGGCACTGAAGCTTTCTTT
>TRBV7-2|few|.|17|TRBJ2-4
CASSLDVQVRAKNIQYF
TGTGCCAGCAGCTTAGATGTGCAAGTTCGGGCCAAAAACATTCAGTACTTC
>TRBV30|.|.|12|TRBJ2-2
CALTENTGELFF
TGTGCCCTGACTGAGAACACCGGGGAGCTGTTTTTT
>TRBV7-9|.|TRBD1|17|TRBJ1-3
CASSPDHRTGDGNTIYF
TGTGCCAGCAGCCCGGACCATAGGACAGGGGATGGAAACACCATATATTTT
>TRBV7-9|.|TRBD1|14|TRBJ1-1
CASSKGQGFTEAFF
TGTGCCAGCAGCAAGGGACAGGGTTTCACTGAAGCTTTCTTT
>TRBV9|.|.|13|TRBJ2-3
CASSVGSTDTQYF
TGTGCCAGCAGCGTAGGGAGCACAGATACGCAGTATTTT
>TRBV23-1|.|TRBD1|16|TRBJ2-2
CARRQGAILLTGELFF
TGCGCCAGAAGACAGGGGGCGATACTCCTAACCGGGGAGCTGTTTTTT
>TRBV29-1|.|.|11|TRBJ1-4
CSATAPEKLFF
TGCAGCGCCACCGCCCCCGAAAAACTGTTTTTT
>TRBV5-4|.|.|11|TRBJ1-3
CASSVANTIYF
TGTGCCAGCAGCGTTGCAAACACCATATATTTT
>TRBV19|.|.|13|TRBJ1-2
CASSPLGGYGYTF
TGTGCCAGTAGTCCCCTCGGTGGTTATGGCTACACCTTC
>TRBV7-2|.|.|15|TRBJ2-3
CASSSTKPGPPPQYF
TGTGCCAGCAGCTCTACTAAACCGGGACCTCCTCCGCAGTATTTT
>TRBV10-3|.|.|21|TRBJ2-1
CAIGPRAGDRVSSGGAPEQFF
TGTGCCATCGGACCTCGTGCCGGGGACAGGGTTTCCAGCGGGGGGGCCCCTGAGCAGTTCTTC